Listed here is a single T cell receptor (beta chain). No antigen is known for it. Germline CDR1 and CDR2: MNHNY and SVGAGI (reference sequence). This CDR3 is 13 amino acids long. V shed 5 bases and J shed 7 bases, with 12 bases lying between them. The PCR contained 60 Vbeta and 13 Jbeta primers. Profiled with immunoSEQ multiplex PCR; TCRdb holds only in-frame clones, not every one. The sample holds roughly 150,000 clones, roughly three quarters seen once. These data come from a study of cytomegalovirus exposure and HLA in healthy donors. Study summary: In an early release, HLA-typed donors contributed tens of millions of unique TCR sequences. Study-level points and caveats: A few V segments could not be told apart, such as TRBV6-2 and TRBV6-3, and were left out.

The V gene is TRBV6-6, the J gene TRBJ1-5; unclear D gene. The sequence derives from a woman in her thirties or forties in good health and CMV-seronegative. The sequencing input was PBMCs. CDR3 DNA: TGTGCCAGCAGTGCCTACACCGGGCAGCCCCAGCATTTT. It encodes CASSAYTGQPQHF.